This TCR beta chain was profiled in a study of shared T cell receptors in the human thymus (dated by TCRdb to the early 2020s). Study-level background: The study examined how self-reactive, shared T-cell receptor alpha chains are generated in the human thymus.

Receptor amplification or capture employed the immunoSEQ multiplex PCR assay. Imported from immuneACCESS, the table was reduced by TCRdb to in-frame sequences with V and J called. These copies leave out some clones; in studies compared against another copy, an unresolved V gene accounts for under half, and the cause of the remainder is not known. The sample profile shows 450,000 to 650,000 clones; approximately 78% of them were found once. Roughly 0.013% of the sample comes from the top ten. As to this clone: The clone's antigen remains unknown. Base-call qualities are not available, and no considerably larger clone is one nucleotide away.

Taken from cysteine to phenylalanine, the CDR3 has 14 residues. The entry retains the CDR3 DNA only, 42 bases that are in frame from base 1. For CDR1 and CDR2, the germline V gene lists SGDLS and YYNGEE. V sheds 4 bases and J sheds 2 bases, leaving 13 bases between their ends. These data were likewise used in another study, on human thymus T cells. Looking at the second paper: In Finland, the donors were immunologically healthy infants who were having open corrective cardiac surgery for congenital heart defects. Thymus tissue was obtained as surgical resects removed during corrective cardiac surgery. V and J gene segment usage appeared biased in both thymic and peripheral blood repertoires. The related research found that thymic TCR repertoires overlapped highly between unrelated individuals. The study described the TCR alpha and beta repertoires in fewer than 10 infant thymus samples and a few matching peripheral blood samples. Donor ages ranged from about 6 to 244 days, and the cohort comprised five or six male and two female infants. Thymocytes were released mechanically from tissue and stored at -70 °C as pellets of about 9.5-32 million cells. A QIAsymphony instrument was used to extract genomic DNA from frozen cell pellets. The immunoSEQ multiplex PCR assay was used to amplify the TCRB and TCRAD loci from a standardized quantity of quality-controlled genomic DNA. The amplicons spanned the V(D)J region and were long enough to cover the CDR3 and allow V and J genes to be identified. Through the commercial immunoSEQ service, the amplicons were sequenced on an Illumina platform. Primer bias and sequencing errors were corrected as previously described, and TCRAD and TCRB were defined on the basis of the IMGT database. The repertoires were analysed using immunoSEQ Analyzer 3.0 and VDJTools for basic statistics, V/J segment usage, diversity estimates, rarefaction and pairwise overlap. Diversity was estimated using the Chao1, ChaoE, Efron-Thisted, Shannon and inverse Simpson indices, and was also estimated on datasets down-sampled to the size of the smallest sample. For repertoire overlap, CDR3 nucleotide sequence, V gene and J gene had to match strictly, and clustering was done by Jaccard-based multidimensional scaling. On average, about 800,000 unique TCRB clonotypes were obtained from thymus samples, compared with about 84,000 from blood samples.

The chain is assembled from TRBV9 and TRBJ2-7; matching of 6 bases hints at TRBD2 as the D gene. The clonotype was recovered from a boy in the first two years of life with a congenital heart defect. Donor details come from another sample of the same person, matched by shared clones. Source material: thymocytes. The CDR3 sequence is CASSRGALPYEQYF. The sequence in DNA is TGTGCCAGCAGCCGCGGGGCACTACCCTACGAGCAGTACTTC.